This T cell receptor beta chain was recorded in a study of CD8+ T cells in alopecia areata. In the study overall: Those patients who were treated received oral tofacitinib, which was given at 5 to 10 mg twice daily for moderate-to-severe alopecia areata.

Samples from alopecia areata patients were lesional scalp punch biopsies and peripheral blood. RNA extraction was followed by reverse transcription into cDNA, which acted as the sequencing template. The protocol was immunoSEQ multiplex PCR, while the TCRdb copy is restricted to in-frame clones and leaves out a portion. Of more than 200,000 clones listed, 67% are singletons. The V end was cut by 6 bases, the J end by 7 bases, with 12 bases between. Germline-derived CDR1 and CDR2 are SNHLY and FYNNEI. CDR3 length: 13 amino acids. Notes on this clone: Other DNA variants within this sample encode the same CDR3.

This TCR derives from a human donor with alopecia areata. This chain connects TRBV2 to TRBJ2-2; D is possibly TRBD1 (6 bases). The material sequenced was CD4+ T cells sorted from blood, taken at week 0. The CDR3 bases are TGTGCCAGCAGAGTACAGGGAGACGGGGAGCTGTTTTTT. This codes for CASRVQGDGELFF. Using reference TRBV2 and TRBJ2-2 for the parts outside the CDR3, the full variable domain is EPEVTQTPSHQVTQMGQEVILRCVPISNHLYFYWYRQILGQKVEFLVSFYNNEISEKSEIFDDQFSVERPDGSNFTLKIRSTKLEDSAMYFCASRVQGDGELFFGEGSRLTVL.